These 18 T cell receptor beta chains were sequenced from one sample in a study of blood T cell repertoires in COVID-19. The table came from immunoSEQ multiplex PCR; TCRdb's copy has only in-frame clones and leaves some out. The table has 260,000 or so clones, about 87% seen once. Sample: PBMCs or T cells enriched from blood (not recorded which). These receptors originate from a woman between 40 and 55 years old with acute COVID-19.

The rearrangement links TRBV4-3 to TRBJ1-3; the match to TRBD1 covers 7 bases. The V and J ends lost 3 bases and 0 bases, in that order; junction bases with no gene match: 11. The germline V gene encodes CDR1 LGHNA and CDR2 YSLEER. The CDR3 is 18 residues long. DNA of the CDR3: TGCGCCAGCAGCCATCGGGGAGGACAGGCTCACTCTGGAAACACCATATATTTT. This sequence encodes CASSHRGGQAHSGNTIYF.

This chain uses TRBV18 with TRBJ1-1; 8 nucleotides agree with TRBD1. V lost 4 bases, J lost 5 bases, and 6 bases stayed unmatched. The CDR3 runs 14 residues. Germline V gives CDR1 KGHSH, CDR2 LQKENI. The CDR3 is CASSLGQGLTEAFF. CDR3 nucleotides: TGTGCCAGCTCACTCGGACAGGGACTGACTGAAGCTTTCTTT.

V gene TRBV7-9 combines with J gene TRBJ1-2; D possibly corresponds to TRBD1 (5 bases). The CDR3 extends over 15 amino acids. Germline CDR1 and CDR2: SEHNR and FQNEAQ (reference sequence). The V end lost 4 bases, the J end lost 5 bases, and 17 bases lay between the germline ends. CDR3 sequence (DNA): TGTGCCAGCAGCTATTGGCCCGAAAAGGGGTATGGCTACACCTTC. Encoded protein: CASSYWPEKGYGYTF.

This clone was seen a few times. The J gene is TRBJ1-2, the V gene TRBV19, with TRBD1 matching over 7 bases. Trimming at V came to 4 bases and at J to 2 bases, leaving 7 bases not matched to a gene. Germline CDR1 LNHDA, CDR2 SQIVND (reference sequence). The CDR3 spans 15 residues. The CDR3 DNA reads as TGTGCCAGTAGTAGTATTGGCAGGGGGAACTATGGCTACACCTTC. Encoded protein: CASSSIGRGNYGYTF.

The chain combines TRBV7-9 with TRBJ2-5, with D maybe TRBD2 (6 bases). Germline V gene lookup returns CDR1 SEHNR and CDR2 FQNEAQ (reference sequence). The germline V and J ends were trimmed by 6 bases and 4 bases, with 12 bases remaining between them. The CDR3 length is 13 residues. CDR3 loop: CASRTTSSETQYF. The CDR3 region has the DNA TGTGCCAGCAGAACAACTAGCTCAGAGACCCAGTACTTC.

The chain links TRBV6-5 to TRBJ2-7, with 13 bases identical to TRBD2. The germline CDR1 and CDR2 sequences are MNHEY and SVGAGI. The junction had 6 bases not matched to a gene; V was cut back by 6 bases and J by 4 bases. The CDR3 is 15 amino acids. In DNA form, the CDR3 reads TGTGCCAGCAGAGAGGGACTAGCGGGACCGTACGAGCAGTACTTC. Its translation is CASREGLAGPYEQYF.

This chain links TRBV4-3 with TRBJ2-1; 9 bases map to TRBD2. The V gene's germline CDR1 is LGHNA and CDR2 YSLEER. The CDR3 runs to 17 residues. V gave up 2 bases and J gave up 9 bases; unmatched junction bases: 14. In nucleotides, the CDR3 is TGCGCCAGCAGCCAACGCTTACCGGGACTAGCTAGAGGTGAGCAGTTCTTC. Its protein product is CASSQRLPGLARGEQFF.

The CDR3, as DNA: TGTGCCAGCAGTATACGACAGGGCCACACAGATACGCAGTATTTT. Its protein is CASSIRQGHTDTQYF. The chain is built from TRBV27 and TRBJ2-3; 7 bases match TRBD1. The CDR3 runs 15 residues. From germline, CDR1 is MNHEY and CDR2 SMNVEV (reference sequence). J lost 2 bases, V lost 5 bases, and 7 bases had no gene match.

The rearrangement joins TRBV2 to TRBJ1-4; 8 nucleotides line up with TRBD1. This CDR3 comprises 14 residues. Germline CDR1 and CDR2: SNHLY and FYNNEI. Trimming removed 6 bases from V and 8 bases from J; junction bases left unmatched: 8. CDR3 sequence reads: CASSSRQGTEKLFF. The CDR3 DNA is TGTGCCAGCAGCTCCCGACAGGGGACGGAAAAACTGTTTTTT. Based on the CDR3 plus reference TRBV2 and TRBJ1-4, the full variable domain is EPEVTQTPSHQVTQMGQEVILRCVPISNHLYFYWYRQILGQKVEFLVSFYNNEISEKSEIFDDQFSVERPDGSNFTLKIRSTKLEDSAMYFCASSSRQGTEKLFFGSGTQLSVL.

The chain's CDR3 is CASSTGTPSTDTQYF. In DNA, the CDR3 is TGTGCCAGTAGTACTGGGACACCGAGCACAGATACGCAGTATTTT. The chain links TRBV19 to TRBJ2-3; D might be TRBD1 (6 bases). This CDR3 region has 15 residues. Deletions cut 4 bases from V and 0 bases from J, with 11 bases between. Germline V gives CDR1 LNHDA, CDR2 SQIVND (reference sequence).

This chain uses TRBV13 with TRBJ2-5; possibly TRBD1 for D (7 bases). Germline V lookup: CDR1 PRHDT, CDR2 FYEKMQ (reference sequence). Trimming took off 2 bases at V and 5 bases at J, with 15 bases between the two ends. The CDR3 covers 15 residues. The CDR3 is CASSLLAGGLETQYF. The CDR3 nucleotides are TGTGCCAGCAGCTTACTTGCAGGGGGGTTGGAGACCCAGTACTTC.

The CDR3 protein is CAISNRGQGYEQYV. The CDR3 region has the DNA TGTGCCATCAGCAATAGGGGACAGGGCTACGAGCAGTACGTC. J is TRBJ2-7 and V is TRBV10-3; 9 positions agree with TRBD1. V shed 6 bases and J 3 bases; nucleotides not matched to a gene: 6. This CDR3 is 14 amino acids long. The germline V gene encodes CDR1 ENHRY and CDR2 SYGVKD.

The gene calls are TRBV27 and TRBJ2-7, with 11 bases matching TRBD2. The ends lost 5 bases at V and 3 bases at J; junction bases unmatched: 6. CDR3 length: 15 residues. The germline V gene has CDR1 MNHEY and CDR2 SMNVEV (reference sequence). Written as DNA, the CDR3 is TGTGCCAGCAGTCTAACTAGCGGGAGATACTACGAGCAGTACTTC. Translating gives CASSLTSGRYYEQYF.

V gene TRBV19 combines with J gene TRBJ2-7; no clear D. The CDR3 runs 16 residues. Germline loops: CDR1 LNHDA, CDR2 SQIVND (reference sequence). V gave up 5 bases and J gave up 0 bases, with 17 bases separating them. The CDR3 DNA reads TGTGCCAGTAGTCTGGTTTCTACGGTGCCCTCCTACGAGCAGTACTTC. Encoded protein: CASSLVSTVPSYEQYF.

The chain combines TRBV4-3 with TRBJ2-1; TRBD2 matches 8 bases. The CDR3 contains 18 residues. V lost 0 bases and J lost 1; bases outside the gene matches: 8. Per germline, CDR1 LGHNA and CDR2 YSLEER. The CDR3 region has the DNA TGCGCCAGCAGCCAAGAGAGTTTAGCGGGAAAGTCCTACAATGAGCAGTTCTTC. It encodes CASSQESLAGKSYNEQFF.

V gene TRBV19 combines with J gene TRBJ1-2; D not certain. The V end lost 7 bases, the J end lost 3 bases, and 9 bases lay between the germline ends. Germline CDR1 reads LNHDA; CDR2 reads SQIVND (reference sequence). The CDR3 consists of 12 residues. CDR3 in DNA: TGTGCCAGTACCTCTAGATACTATGGCTACACCTTC. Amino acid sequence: CASTSRYYGYTF.

Written as DNA, the CDR3 is TGTGCCAGTAGACAGGGCAGAAACACCGGGGAGCTGTTTTTT. Translating it yields CASRQGRNTGELFF. V usage is TRBV19 and J usage is TRBJ2-2; TRBD1 might be the D (6 bases). CDR3 length: 14 amino acids. V was trimmed by 6 bases and J by 2 bases, leaving 10 bases between them. Germline V gives CDR1 LNHDA, CDR2 SQIVND (reference sequence).

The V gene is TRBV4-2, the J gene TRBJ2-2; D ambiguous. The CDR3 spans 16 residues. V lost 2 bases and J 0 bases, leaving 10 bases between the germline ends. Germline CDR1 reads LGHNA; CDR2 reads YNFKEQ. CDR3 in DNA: TGTGCCAGCAGCCAATCGTACCTATCGAACACCGGGGAGCTGTTTTTT. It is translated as CASSQSYLSNTGELFF.